This T cell receptor (beta chain) was sequenced during a study of T cells in Graves' hyperthyroidism and ophthalmopathy. The TCR beta CDR3 regions underwent amplification using RNA transcripts as the source. In the first-round RT-PCR of the TCR CDR3, the HTBI primer set was used. One entry per CDR3 protein, called by TCRdb with MiXCR from the multiplex PCR reads. The profile covers around 700,000 distinct CDR3 sequences, with around a sixth appearing a single time and 16% taken by the ten largest. This clonotype came up a few times. This receptor was identified in a woman aged 45-59 years with Graves' hyperthyroidism that later progressed to Graves' ophthalmopathy. Sequencing was carried out using blood.

CDR3 protein: CASSLGTGSRSGYGYTF. The CDR3 DNA sequence: TGTGCCAGCAGCCTTGGGACAGGGTCTCGCTCCGGCTATGGCTACACCTTC. V usage is TRBV28 and J usage is TRBJ1-2; TRBD1 matches 9 bases. V lost 6 bases and J lost 4; bases outside the gene matches: 15. The CDR3 consists of 17 residues. CDR1 and CDR2 from the germline V gene are MDHEN and SYDVKM.